What follows describes a single T cell receptor (beta chain). The antigen is not known. Trimming shortened V by 8 bases and J by 2 bases, and 22 bases separated the two germline ends. Per germline, CDR1 MNHEY and CDR2 SMNVEV (reference sequence). The CDR3 sequence is 17 residues long. This record comes from a study of cytomegalovirus exposure and HLA in healthy donors. General observations from the study: A later analysis linked a missense DCLRE1C variant to TCR beta V- and J-gene trimming. Researchers reportedly found TCR beta sequences accurately predicted most subjects' HLA-A and HLA-B alleles.

Primers for the PCR totalled 60 Vbeta and 13 Jbeta. Data came from immunoSEQ multiplex PCR; TCRdb stores just in-frame clones and leaves some out. Here the sample spans roughly 130,000 clones, 80% to 90% being singletons. This sequence joins TRBV27 and TRBJ1-5; D is uncertain. The receptor was derived from a woman in her late teens or twenties in good health and CMV-seropositive. Sequencing input: PBMCs. The CDR3 DNA reads as TGTGCCAGCGTACCCGCCGCCAGACATGTTGGCAATCAGCCCCAGCATTTT. It yields the protein CASVPAARHVGNQPQHF.